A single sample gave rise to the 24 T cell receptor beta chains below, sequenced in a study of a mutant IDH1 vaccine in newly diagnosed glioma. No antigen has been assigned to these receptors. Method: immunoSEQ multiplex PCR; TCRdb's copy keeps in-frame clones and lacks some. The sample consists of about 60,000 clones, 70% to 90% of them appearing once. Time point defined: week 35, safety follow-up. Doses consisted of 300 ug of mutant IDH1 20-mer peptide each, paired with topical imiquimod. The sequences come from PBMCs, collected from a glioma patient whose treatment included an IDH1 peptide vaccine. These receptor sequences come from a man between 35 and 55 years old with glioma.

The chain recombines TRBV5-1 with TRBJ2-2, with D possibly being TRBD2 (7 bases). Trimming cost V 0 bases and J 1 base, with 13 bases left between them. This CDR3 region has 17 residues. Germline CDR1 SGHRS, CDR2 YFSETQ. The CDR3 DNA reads TGCGCCAGCAGCTTGGGGGCGGGGGCCGAGAACACCGGGGAGCTGTTTTTT. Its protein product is CASSLGAGAENTGELFF.

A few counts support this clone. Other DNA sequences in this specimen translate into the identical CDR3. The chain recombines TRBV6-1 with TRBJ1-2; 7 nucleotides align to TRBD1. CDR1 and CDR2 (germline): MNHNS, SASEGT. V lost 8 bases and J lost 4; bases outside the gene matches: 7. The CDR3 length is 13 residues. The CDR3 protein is CASPGQNLYGYTF. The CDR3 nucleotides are TGTGCCAGCCCGGGACAGAACCTCTATGGCTACACCTTC.

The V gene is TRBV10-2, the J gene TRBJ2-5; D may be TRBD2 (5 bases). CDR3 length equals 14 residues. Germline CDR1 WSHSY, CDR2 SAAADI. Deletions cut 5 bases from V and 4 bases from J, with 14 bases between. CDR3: CASSFQGLAETQYF. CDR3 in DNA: TGCGCCAGCAGTTTTCAAGGGCTAGCAGAGACCCAGTACTTC.

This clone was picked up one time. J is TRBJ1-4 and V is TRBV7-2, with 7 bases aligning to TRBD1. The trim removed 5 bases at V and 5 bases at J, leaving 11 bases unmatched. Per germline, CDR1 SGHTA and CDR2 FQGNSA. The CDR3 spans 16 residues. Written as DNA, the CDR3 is TGTGCCAGCAGCCTCTCCGGGACAGCCAAAAATGAAAAACTGTTTTTT. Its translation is CASSLSGTAKNEKLFF.

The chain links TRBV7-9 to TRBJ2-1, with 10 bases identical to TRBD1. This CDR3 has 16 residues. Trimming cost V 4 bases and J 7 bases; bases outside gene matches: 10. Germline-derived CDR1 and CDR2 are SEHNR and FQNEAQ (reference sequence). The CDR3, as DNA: TGTGCCAGCAGCTCCCCCGGGACAGGGGTGGGGAATGAGCAGTTCTTC. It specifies CASSSPGTGVGNEQFF.

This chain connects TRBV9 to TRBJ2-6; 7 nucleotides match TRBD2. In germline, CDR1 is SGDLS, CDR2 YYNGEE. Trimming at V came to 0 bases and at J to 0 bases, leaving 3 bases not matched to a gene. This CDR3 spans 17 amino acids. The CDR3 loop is CASSVGGLPSGANVLTF. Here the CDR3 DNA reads TGTGCCAGCAGCGTAGGGGGACTACCCTCTGGGGCCAACGTCCTGACTTTC.

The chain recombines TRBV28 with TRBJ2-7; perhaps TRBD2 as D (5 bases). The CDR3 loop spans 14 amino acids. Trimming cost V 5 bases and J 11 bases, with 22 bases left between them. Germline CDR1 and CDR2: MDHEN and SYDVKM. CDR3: CASSLPARVGNKYF. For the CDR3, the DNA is TGTGCCAGCAGTCTTCCCGCTCGCGTCGGGAATAAGTACTTC.

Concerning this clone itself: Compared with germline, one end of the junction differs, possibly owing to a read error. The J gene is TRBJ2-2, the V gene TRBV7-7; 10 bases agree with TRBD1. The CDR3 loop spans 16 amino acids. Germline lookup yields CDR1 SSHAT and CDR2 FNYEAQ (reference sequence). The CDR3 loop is CASSPGTGAGTGELFF. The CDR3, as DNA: TGTGCTAGCAGCCCAGGGACAGGGGCGGGAACCGGGGAGCTGTTTTTT.

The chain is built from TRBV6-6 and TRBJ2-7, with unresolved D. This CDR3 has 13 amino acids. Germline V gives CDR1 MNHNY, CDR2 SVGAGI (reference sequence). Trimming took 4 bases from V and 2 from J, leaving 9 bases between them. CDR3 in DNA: TGTGCCAGCAGTTTCGACGACCCCTACGAGCAGTACTTC. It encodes CASSFDDPYEQYF.

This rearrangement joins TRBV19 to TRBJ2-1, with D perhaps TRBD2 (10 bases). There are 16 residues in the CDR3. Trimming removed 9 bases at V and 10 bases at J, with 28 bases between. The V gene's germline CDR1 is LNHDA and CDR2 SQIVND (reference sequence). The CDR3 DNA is TGTGCCAGAACCCCCGGACAGGGGACTAGCGAGCGGGAGCAGTTCTTC. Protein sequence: CARTPGQGTSEREQFF.

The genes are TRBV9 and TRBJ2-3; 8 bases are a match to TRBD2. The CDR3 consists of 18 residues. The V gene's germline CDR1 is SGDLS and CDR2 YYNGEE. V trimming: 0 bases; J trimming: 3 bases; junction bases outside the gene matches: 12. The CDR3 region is CASSVGWGRAGVTDTQYF. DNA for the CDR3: TGTGCCAGCAGCGTAGGTTGGGGGAGAGCGGGAGTGACAGATACGCAGTATTTT.

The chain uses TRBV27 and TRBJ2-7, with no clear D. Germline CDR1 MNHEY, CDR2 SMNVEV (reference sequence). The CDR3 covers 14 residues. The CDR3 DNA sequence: TGTGGCGACGAAAAGCAGATAAGCTCCTACGAGCAGTACTTC. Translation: CGDEKQISSYEQYF.

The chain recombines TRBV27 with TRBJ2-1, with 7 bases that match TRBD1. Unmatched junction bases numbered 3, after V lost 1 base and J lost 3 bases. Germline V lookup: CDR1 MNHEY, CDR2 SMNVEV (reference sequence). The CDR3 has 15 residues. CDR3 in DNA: TGTGCCAGCAGTTTATTTCGGACAGGCTACAATGAGCAGTTCTTC. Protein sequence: CASSLFRTGYNEQFF.

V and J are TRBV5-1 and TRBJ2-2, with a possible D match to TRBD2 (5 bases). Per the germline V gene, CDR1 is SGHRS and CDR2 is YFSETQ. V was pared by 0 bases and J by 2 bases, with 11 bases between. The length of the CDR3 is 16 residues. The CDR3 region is CASSLAGRLNTGELFF. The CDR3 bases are TGCGCCAGCAGCTTGGCTGGCAGACTAAACACCGGGGAGCTGTTTTTT.

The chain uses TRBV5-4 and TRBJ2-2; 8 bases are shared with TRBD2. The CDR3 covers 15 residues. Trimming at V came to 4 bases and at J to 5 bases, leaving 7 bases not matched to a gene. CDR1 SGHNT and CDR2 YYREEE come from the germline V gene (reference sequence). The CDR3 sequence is CASSQGLDDTGELFF. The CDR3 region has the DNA TGTGCCAGCAGCCAGGGACTAGACGATACCGGGGAGCTGTTTTTT.

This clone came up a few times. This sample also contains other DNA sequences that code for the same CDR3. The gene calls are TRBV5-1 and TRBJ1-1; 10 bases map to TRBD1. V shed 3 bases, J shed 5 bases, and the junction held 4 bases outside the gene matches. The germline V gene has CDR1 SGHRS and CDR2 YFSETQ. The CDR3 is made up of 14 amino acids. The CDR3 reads CASSYRDRGTEAFF. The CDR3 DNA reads TGCGCCAGCAGCTACCGGGACAGGGGTACTGAAGCTTTCTTT.

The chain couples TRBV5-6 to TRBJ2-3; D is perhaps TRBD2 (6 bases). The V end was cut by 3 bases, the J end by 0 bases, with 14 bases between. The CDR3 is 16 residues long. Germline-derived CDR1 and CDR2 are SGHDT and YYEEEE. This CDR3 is CASSSLSGTSTDTQYF. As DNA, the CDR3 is TGTGCCAGCAGCTCTCTTAGCGGAACTAGCACAGATACGCAGTATTTT. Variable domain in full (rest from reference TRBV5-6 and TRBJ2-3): DAGVTQSPTHLIKTRGQQVTLRCSPKSGHDTVSWYQQALGQGPQFIFQYYEEEERQRGNFPDRFSGHQFPNYSSELNVNALLLGDSALYLCASSSLSGTSTDTQYFGPGTRLTVL.

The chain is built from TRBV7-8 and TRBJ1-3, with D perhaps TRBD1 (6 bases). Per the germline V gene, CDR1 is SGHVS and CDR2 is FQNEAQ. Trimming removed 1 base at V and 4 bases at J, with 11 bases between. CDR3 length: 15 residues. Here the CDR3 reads CASSLGGGHGNTIYF. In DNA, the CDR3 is TGTGCCAGCAGCTTAGGAGGGGGGCACGGAAACACCATATATTTT.

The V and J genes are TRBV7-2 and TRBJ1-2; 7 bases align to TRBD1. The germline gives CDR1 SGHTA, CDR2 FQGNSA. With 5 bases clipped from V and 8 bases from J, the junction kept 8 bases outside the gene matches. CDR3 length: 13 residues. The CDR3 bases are TGTGCCAGCAGCCGAAACAGGGGCGAAGGCTACACCTTC. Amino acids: CASSRNRGEGYTF.

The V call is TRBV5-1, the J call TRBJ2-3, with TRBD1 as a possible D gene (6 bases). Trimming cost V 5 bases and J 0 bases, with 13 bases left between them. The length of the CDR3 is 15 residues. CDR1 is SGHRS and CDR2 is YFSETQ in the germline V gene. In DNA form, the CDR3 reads TGCGCCAGCAGAAAGGACAGCACTAGCACAGATACGCAGTATTTT. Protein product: CASRKDSTSTDTQYF.

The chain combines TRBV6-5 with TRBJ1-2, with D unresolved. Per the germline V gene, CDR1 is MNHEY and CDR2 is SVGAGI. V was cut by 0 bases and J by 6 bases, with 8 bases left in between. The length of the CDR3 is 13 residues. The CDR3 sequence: CASSYSSANGYTF. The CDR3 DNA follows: TGTGCCAGCAGTTACTCGTCGGCTAATGGCTACACCTTC.

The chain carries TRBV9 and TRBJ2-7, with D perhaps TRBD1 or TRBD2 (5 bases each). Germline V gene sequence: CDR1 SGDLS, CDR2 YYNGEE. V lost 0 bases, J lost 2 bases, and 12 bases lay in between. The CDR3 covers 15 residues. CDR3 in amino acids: CASSVGGSAAYEQYF. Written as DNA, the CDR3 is TGTGCCAGCAGCGTAGGGGGGAGCGCCGCCTACGAGCAGTACTTC.

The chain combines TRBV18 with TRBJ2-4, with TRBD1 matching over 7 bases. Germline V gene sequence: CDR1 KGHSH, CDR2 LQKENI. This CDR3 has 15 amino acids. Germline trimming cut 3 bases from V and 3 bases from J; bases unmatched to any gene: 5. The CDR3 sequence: CASSPQGDSKNIQYF. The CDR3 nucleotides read TGTGCCAGCTCACCCCAGGGGGATAGCAAAAACATTCAGTACTTC. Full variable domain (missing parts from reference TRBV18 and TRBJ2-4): NAGVMQNPRHLVRRRGQEARLRCSPMKGHSHVYWYRQLPEEGLKFMVYLQKENIIDESGMPKERFSAEFPKEGPSILRIQQVVRGDSAAYFCASSPQGDSKNIQYFGAGTRLSVL.

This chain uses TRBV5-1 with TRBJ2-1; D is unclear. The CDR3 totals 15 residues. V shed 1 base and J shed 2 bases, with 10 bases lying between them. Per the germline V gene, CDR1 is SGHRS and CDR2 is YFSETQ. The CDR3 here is CASSLPEPTYNEQFF. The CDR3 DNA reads TGCGCCAGCAGCTTGCCAGAACCGACCTACAATGAGCAGTTCTTC.